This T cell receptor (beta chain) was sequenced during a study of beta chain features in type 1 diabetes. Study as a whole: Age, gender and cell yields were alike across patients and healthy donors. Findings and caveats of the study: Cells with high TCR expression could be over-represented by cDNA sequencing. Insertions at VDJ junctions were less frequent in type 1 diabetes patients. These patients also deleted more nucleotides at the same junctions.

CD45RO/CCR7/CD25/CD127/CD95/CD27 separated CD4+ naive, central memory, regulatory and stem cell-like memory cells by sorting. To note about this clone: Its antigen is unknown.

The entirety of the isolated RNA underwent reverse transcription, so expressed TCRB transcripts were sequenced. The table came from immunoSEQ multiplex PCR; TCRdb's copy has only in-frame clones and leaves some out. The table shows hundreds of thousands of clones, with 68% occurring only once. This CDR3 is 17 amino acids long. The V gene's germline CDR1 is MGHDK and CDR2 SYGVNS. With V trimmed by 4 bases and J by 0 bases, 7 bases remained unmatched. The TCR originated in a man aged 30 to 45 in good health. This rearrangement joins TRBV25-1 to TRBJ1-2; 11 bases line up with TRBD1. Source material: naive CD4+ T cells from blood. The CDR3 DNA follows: TGTGCCAGCAGTGGGCCGGGACAGGGGGTGGCTAACTATGGCTACACCTTC. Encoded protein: CASSGPGQGVANYGYTF.